The 20 T cell receptor beta chains in this list originate from one sample, sequenced in a study of blood T cell repertoires in COVID-19 (dated by TCRdb to about 2020). The receptor library was made with the immunoSEQ multiplex PCR assay. Imported from immuneACCESS, the table was reduced by TCRdb to in-frame sequences with V and J called. These copies leave out some clones; in studies compared against another copy, an unresolved V gene accounts for under half, and the cause of the remainder is not known. This sample holds some 65,000 clones; 74% were observed only once. The ten largest clones take up roughly 28% of the sample. Sequencing was carried out using peripheral blood. The receptors stem from a woman aged 80 or over with acute or convalescent COVID-19.

This clone was seen at least ten times. The genes are TRBV5-6 and TRBJ2-7, with D perhaps matching TRBD2 (5 bases). Germline values: CDR1 SGHDT, CDR2 YYEEEE. The CDR3 covers 14 residues. With 0 bases removed from V and 5 bases from J, the gap between germline ends came to 12 bases. DNA of the CDR3: TGTGCCAGCAGCTTGGTGGGTAGCGCACACGAGCAGTACTTC. Its protein product is CASSLVGSAHEQYF.

This sequence joins TRBV5-1 and TRBJ2-2, with a weak D call TRBD1 (7 bases). Looked up from germline, CDR1 is SGHRS and CDR2 is YFSETQ. CDR3 length: 14 residues. The V gene lost 3 bases and the J gene lost 7 bases, with 13 bases spanning the gap. The CDR3 sequence is CASSSHQGGGELFF. CDR3 nucleotide sequence: TGCGCCAGCAGCTCTCACCAGGGGGGCGGGGAGCTGTTTTTT.

The chain links TRBV5-1 to TRBJ2-2; 9 nucleotides align to TRBD1. CDR3 size: 16 residues. V shed 4 bases, J shed 1 base, and the junction held 5 bases outside the gene matches. CDR1 and CDR2 from the germline V gene are SGHRS and YFSETQ. CDR3 sequence (DNA): TGCGCCAGCAGCACACGGACAGGGGTGAACACCGGGGAGCTGTTTTTT. Translation: CASSTRTGVNTGELFF.

V is TRBV27 and J is TRBJ2-2; 8 nucleotides line up with TRBD1. V was clipped by 7 bases and J by 7 bases; unmatched bases: 8. The CDR3 is 14 amino acids. CDR1 and CDR2 from the germline V gene are MNHEY and SMNVEV (reference sequence). The CDR3 bases are TGTGCCAGCACGTGGGGACAGGCTGGCGGGGAGCTGTTTTTT. Its translation is CASTWGQAGGELFF.

This clone was counted many times. This chain joins TRBV5-6 and TRBJ1-4; 8 bases fit TRBD1. Trimming removed 2 bases from V and 7 bases from J; junction bases left unmatched: 7. CDR1 and CDR2 from the germline V gene are SGHDT and YYEEEE. The CDR3 has 15 residues. The CDR3 loop reads CASSFPTGAGEKLFF. Here the CDR3 DNA reads TGTGCCAGCAGCTTTCCGACAGGGGCCGGTGAAAAACTGTTTTTT.

The sample holds a few counts of this clone. The chain uses TRBV2 and TRBJ1-2, with D uncertain. The V end was cut by 4 bases, the J end by 2 bases, with 5 bases between. Germline lookup yields CDR1 SNHLY and CDR2 FYNNEI. The CDR3 runs to 12 residues. CDR3 loop: CASSATNYGYTF. Written as DNA, the CDR3 is TGTGCCAGCAGTGCCACAAACTATGGCTACACCTTC.

This clone was found a few times. The chain carries TRBV15 and TRBJ1-2; D possibly corresponds to TRBD1 (5 bases). V was trimmed by 0 bases and J by 0 bases, leaving 14 bases between them. Germline V lookup: CDR1 LNHNV, CDR2 YYDKDF (reference sequence). CDR3 length: 17 residues. CDR3: CATSRDRRDFANYGYTF. Written as DNA, the CDR3 is TGTGCCACCAGCAGAGATCGGCGGGACTTCGCTAACTATGGCTACACCTTC.

The chain uses TRBV7-9 and TRBJ2-7; a possible D gene is TRBD1 (5 bases). This CDR3 region has 13 residues. CDR1 is SEHNR and CDR2 is FQNEAQ in the germline V gene (reference sequence). V was cut by 2 bases and J by 9 bases, with 14 bases left in between. CDR3 coding DNA: TGTGCCAGCAGCTTAAATCAGGGTTTGGGGCAGTACTTC. Its protein is CASSLNQGLGQYF.

This clone was detected a few times. The gene calls are TRBV28 and TRBJ2-1; 9 bases are a match to TRBD2. V shed 7 bases, J shed 5 bases, and the junction held 9 bases outside the gene matches. The CDR3 contains 15 residues. From germline, CDR1 is MDHEN and CDR2 SYDVKM. As DNA, the CDR3 is TGTGCCAGCACCCTACTGGCGGGAGGGAACAATGAGCAGTTCTTC. This encodes CASTLLAGGNNEQFF.

This chain connects TRBV7-3 to TRBJ2-3, with 9 bases identical to TRBD2. In germline, CDR1 is SGHTA, CDR2 FQGTGA. V shed 3 bases, J shed 5 bases, and the junction held 9 bases outside the gene matches. The CDR3 covers 16 residues. This CDR3 reads CASSLMAGGPIDTQYF. The CDR3 DNA follows: TGTGCCAGCAGCTTGATGGCGGGAGGGCCTATAGATACGCAGTATTTT.

This clone was recorded only once. This sequence joins TRBV4-3 and TRBJ2-1; possible D gene TRBD1, 6 bases. V was cut by 3 bases and J by 9 bases, with 15 bases left in between. This CDR3 contains 14 residues. The germline CDR1 and CDR2 sequences are LGHNA and YSLEER. The CDR3 DNA reads as TGCGCCAGCAGCCAGGGGGCCAGCCCCACTGAGCAGTTCTTC. Translating it yields CASSQGASPTEQFF.

The chain joins TRBV3-1 (or the pseudogene TRBV3-2) to TRBJ1-2; D gene unclear. Between the trimmed V and J ends, which lost 2 bases and 8 bases, there was a span of 12 bases. Germline CDR1 and CDR2: LGHDT and YNNKEL (reference sequence). CDR3 length equals 13 residues. CDR3 loop: CASSQITSGGYTF. As DNA, the CDR3 is TGTGCCAGCAGCCAAATTACCTCGGGGGGCTACACCTTC.

This clone was picked up a small number of times. This rearrangement joins TRBV7-9 to TRBJ2-7; tentatively, D is TRBD2 (6 bases). V was pared by 0 bases and J by 0 bases, with 15 bases between. The CDR3 sequence is 17 residues long. In germline, CDR1 is SEHNR, CDR2 FQNEAQ (reference sequence). The CDR3 here is CASSLAMGGQGSYEQYF. The CDR3 region has the DNA TGTGCCAGCAGCTTAGCTATGGGGGGTCAGGGCTCCTACGAGCAGTACTTC.

This clone was detected many times. This chain uses TRBV30 with TRBJ1-1; 8 bases fit TRBD1. Germline loops: CDR1 GTSNPN, CDR2 SVGIG (reference sequence). CDR3 length: 16 amino acids. The V gene end was trimmed by 0 bases and the J gene end by 4 bases; junction bases not matched to a gene: 10. The CDR3 region is CAWSVLVWTGSTEAFF. CDR3 nucleotides: TGTGCCTGGAGTGTGTTGGTCTGGACAGGGAGCACTGAAGCTTTCTTT.

V gene TRBV11-2 combines with J gene TRBJ1-1, with D perhaps TRBD1 (5 bases). The V gene lost 1 base and the J gene lost 3 bases, with 6 bases spanning the gap. The CDR3 spans 13 residues. The germline V gene encodes CDR1 SGHAT and CDR2 FQNNGV. DNA of the CDR3: TGTGCCAGCAGCTTAGGACAGTACACTGAAGCTTTCTTT. This translates into CASSLGQYTEAFF.

V gene TRBV19 combines with J gene TRBJ1-1; 7 positions match TRBD1. The V segment lost 7 bases and the J segment 8 bases; nucleotides outside the gene matches: 10. Germline values: CDR1 LNHDA, CDR2 SQIVND (reference sequence). The CDR3 totals 13 residues. CDR3: CASNAGTVYEAFF. CDR3 nucleotide sequence: TGTGCCAGTAATGCCGGGACAGTCTACGAAGCTTTCTTT. Full variable domain (outside the CDR3, taken from reference TRBV19 and TRBJ1-1): DGGITQSPKYLFRKEGQNVTLSCEQNLNHDAMYWYRQDPGQGLRLIYYSQIVNDFQKGDIAEGYSVSREKKESFPLTVTSAQKNPTAFYLCASNAGTVYEAFFGQGTRLTVV.

This clone was picked up a small number of times. The gene calls are TRBV27 and TRBJ2-3, with a tentative D call TRBD2 (5 bases). CDR3 length: 14 amino acids. The germline CDR1 and CDR2 sequences are MNHEY and SMNVEV (reference sequence). CDR3 protein: CASRPGGSTDTQYF. CDR3 nucleotides: TGTGCTTCGCGTCCCGGCGGGAGCACAGATACGCAGTATTTT.

V usage is TRBV20-1 and J usage is TRBJ2-1; D is ambiguous. This CDR3 is built from 12 residues. The germline V gene encodes CDR1 DFQATT and CDR2 SNEGSKA (reference sequence). Deletions cut 3 bases from V and 7 bases from J, with 10 bases between. The CDR3 loop reads CSASPTENEQFF. The CDR3 DNA is TGCAGTGCTAGTCCAACGGAGAATGAGCAGTTCTTC.

The J gene is TRBJ1-3, the V gene TRBV7-8, with 9 nucleotides matching TRBD1. The germline CDR1 and CDR2 sequences are SGHVS and FQNEAQ. This CDR3 spans 13 amino acids. Trimming removed 5 bases from V and 9 bases from J; junction bases left unmatched: 5. CDR3 in amino acids: CASSADRGVTIYF. The CDR3 region has the DNA TGTGCCAGCAGCGCAGACAGGGGGGTCACCATATATTTT.

This clone has a handful of counts. V and J are TRBV6-2 or TRBV6-3 and TRBJ1-1, with 9 bases fitting TRBD1. The trim removed 5 bases at V and 4 bases at J, leaving 8 bases unmatched. This CDR3 is 15 amino acids long. CDR1 is MNHEY, CDR2 SVGEGT, per germline. The CDR3 loop reads CASSPGQGLATEAFF. In DNA, the CDR3 is TGTGCCAGCAGTCCCGGACAGGGGTTGGCCACTGAAGCTTTCTTT.